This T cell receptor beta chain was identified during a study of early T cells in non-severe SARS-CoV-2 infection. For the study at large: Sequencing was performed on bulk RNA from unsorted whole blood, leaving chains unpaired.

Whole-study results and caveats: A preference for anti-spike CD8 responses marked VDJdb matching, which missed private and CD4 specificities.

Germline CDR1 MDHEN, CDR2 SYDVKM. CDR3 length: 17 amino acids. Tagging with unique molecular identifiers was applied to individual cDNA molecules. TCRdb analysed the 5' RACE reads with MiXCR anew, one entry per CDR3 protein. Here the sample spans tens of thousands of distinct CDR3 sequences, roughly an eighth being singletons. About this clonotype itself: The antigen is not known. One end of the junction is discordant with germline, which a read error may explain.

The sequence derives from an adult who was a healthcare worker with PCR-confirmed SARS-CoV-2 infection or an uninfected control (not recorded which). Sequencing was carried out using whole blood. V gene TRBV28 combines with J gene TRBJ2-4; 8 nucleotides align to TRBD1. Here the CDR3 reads CASRLSGTGIAKNIQYF. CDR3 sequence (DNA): TGTGCCAGCAGATTATCCGGGACAGGAATAGCCAAAAACATTCAGTACTTC.